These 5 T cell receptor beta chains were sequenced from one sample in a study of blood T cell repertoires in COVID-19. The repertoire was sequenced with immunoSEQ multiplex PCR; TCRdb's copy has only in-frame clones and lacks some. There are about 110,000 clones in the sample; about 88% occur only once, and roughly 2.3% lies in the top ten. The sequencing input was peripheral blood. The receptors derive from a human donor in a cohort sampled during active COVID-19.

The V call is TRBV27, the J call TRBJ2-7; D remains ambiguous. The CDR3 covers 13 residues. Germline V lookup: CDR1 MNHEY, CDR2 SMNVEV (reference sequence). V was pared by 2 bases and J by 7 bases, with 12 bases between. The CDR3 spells CASSLLPRSEQYF. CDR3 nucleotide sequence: TGTGCCAGCAGTTTACTCCCTAGGAGTGAGCAGTACTTC.

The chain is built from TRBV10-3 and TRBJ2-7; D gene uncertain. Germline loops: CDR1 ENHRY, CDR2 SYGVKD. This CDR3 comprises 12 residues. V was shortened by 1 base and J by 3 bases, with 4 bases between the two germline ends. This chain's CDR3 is CAISELSYEQYF. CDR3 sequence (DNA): TGTGCCATCAGTGAGTTGAGCTACGAGCAGTACTTC.

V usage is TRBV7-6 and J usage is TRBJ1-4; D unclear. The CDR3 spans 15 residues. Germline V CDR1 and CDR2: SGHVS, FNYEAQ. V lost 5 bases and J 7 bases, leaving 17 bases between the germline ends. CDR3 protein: CASSTNQRVPEKLFF. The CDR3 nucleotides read TGTGCCAGCAGCACAAACCAGCGCGTGCCTGAAAAACTGTTTTTT. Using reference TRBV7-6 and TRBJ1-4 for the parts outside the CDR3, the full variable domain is GAGVSQSPRYKVTKRGQDVALRCDPISGHVSLYWYRQALGQGPEFLTYFNYEAQQDKSGLPNDRFSAERPEGSISTLTIQRTEQRDSAMYRCASSTNQRVPEKLFFGSGTQLSVL.

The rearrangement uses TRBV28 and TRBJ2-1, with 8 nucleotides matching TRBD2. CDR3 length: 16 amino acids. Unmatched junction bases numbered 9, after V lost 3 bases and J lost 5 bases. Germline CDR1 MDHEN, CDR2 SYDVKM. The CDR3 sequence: CASSFDGGAMDNEQFF. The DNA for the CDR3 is TGTGCCAGCAGTTTTGACGGGGGGGCAATGGACAATGAGCAGTTCTTC.

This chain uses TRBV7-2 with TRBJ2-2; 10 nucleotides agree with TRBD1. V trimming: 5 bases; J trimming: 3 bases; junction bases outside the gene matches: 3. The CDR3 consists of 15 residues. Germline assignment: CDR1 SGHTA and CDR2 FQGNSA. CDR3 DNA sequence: TGTGCCAGCAGCAGAGGGACAGGGGACACCGGGGAGCTGTTTTTT. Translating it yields CASSRGTGDTGELFF.